Each of the 31 T cell receptor beta chains below was sequenced from the same sample in a study of cytomegalovirus exposure and HLA in healthy donors. It was with 60 Vbeta and 13 Jbeta primers that the PCR ran. Sequencing was performed with immunoSEQ multiplex PCR; in TCRdb, only in-frame clones are kept and a portion is missing. This sample has tens of thousands of clones, with approximately 80% found just once. Sequencing was done on a sample of PBMCs. The origin of the receptors is a man aged 50 to 59 in good health and CMV-seronegative.

The rearrangement uses TRBV28 and TRBJ1-2; D is perhaps TRBD1 (6 bases). The CDR3 has 12 amino acids. V gave up 10 bases and J gave up 4 bases, with 13 bases separating them. Per germline, CDR1 MDHEN and CDR2 SYDVKM. The CDR3 sequence: CATQDSTYGYTF. As DNA, the CDR3 is TGTGCCACCCAGGACAGCACCTATGGCTACACCTTC.

This clone has a single count. V is TRBV7-9 and J is TRBJ1-2, with D tentatively TRBD1 (5 bases). The CDR3 runs 12 residues. CDR1 and CDR2 (germline): SEHNR, FQNEAQ (reference sequence). Between the trimmed V and J ends, which lost 3 bases and 7 bases, there was a span of 9 bases. CDR3: CASSLQGSGYTF. CDR3 nucleotide sequence: TGTGCCAGCAGCTTGCAGGGAAGTGGCTACACCTTC.

V and J are TRBV5-5 and TRBJ1-2, with a weak D call TRBD1 (6 bases). The CDR3 spans 13 residues. Per germline, CDR1 SGHKS and CDR2 YYEKEE (reference sequence). V lost 3 bases to trimming and J lost 1 base, with 7 bases between them. The CDR3 protein is CASSSRGNYGYTF. The CDR3 DNA reads TGTGCCAGCAGCTCCAGGGGTAACTATGGCTACACCTTC.

The chain joins TRBV15 to TRBJ2-1, with 12 bases identical to TRBD2. This CDR3 is built from 16 residues. Germline CDR1 and CDR2: LNHNV and YYDKDF (reference sequence). The trim removed 3 bases at V and 4 bases at J, leaving 4 bases unmatched. CDR3 sequence: CATSRGGLAGYNEQFF. In DNA form, the CDR3 reads TGTGCCACCAGCAGGGGGGGACTAGCGGGTTACAATGAGCAGTTCTTC.

The J gene is TRBJ1-1, the V gene TRBV6-5; perhaps TRBD1 as D (6 bases). CDR1 and CDR2 from the germline V gene are MNHEY and SVGAGI. The CDR3 extends over 15 amino acids. The germline V and J ends were trimmed by 5 bases and 3 bases, with 16 bases remaining between them. In DNA form, the CDR3 reads TGTGCCAGCAGTGGGGGTGGGGGCGAAGACACTGAAGCTTTCTTT. Protein sequence: CASSGGGGEDTEAFF.

V and J are TRBV9 and TRBJ2-5, with TRBD2 matching over 15 bases. CDR1 and CDR2 from the germline V gene are SGDLS and YYNGEE. After removal of 2 bases from V and 4 bases from J, the junction contained 6 bases not matched to a gene. This CDR3 is built from 17 residues. The CDR3 bases are TGTGCCAGCAGCGTGGGACTAGCGGGGGGCCCGGGAGAGACCCAGTACTTC. This codes for CASSVGLAGGPGETQYF.

The chain links TRBV10-2 to TRBJ2-7; 9 bases fit TRBD1. This CDR3 contains 15 residues. From germline, CDR1 is WSHSY and CDR2 SAAADI. After removal of 4 bases from V and 1 base from J, the junction contained 5 bases not matched to a gene. CDR3 bases: TGCGCCAGCAGTGGATCCGGGACAGGGTCCTACGAGCAGTACTTC. This gives the protein CASSGSGTGSYEQYF.

The chain has TRBV7-5 and TRBJ2-2; the D call of TRBD1 is as the table states it, not checked on the DNA. TRBV7-5 is designated a pseudogene. The CDR3 has 18 amino acids. The CDR3 DNA sequence: TGTGCCAGAAGCTTAGGGGGACAGCGTCGAGCGAACACCGGGGAGCTGTTTTTT. It codes for CARSLGGQRRANTGELFF.

The rearrangement joins TRBV4-3 to TRBJ2-1; no clear D gene. From germline, CDR1 is LGHNA and CDR2 YSLEER. The CDR3 sequence is 14 residues long. V lost 0 bases to trimming and J lost 2 bases, with 5 bases between them. CDR3 sequence reads: CASSQEPAYNEQFF. Here the CDR3 DNA reads TGCGCCAGCAGCCAAGAGCCGGCCTACAATGAGCAGTTCTTC.

The CDR3 loop is CASRPTGGSGNTIYF. DNA for the CDR3: TGTGCCAGCAGACCTACAGGGGGCTCTGGAAACACCATATATTTT. V usage is TRBV6-5 and J usage is TRBJ1-3; 8 nucleotides match TRBD1. Germline V gives CDR1 MNHEY, CDR2 SVGAGI. The trim removed 6 bases at V and 0 bases at J, leaving 4 bases unmatched. The CDR3 loop spans 15 amino acids.

A single count supports this clone. The chain joins TRBV29-1 to TRBJ2-5; perhaps TRBD1 as D (7 bases). With 0 bases removed from V and 2 bases from J, the gap between germline ends came to 13 bases. Germline V gene sequence: CDR1 SQVTM, CDR2 ANQGSEA. There are 15 residues in the CDR3. The chain's CDR3 is CSVEEGRGVQETQYF. DNA for the CDR3: TGCAGCGTTGAAGAGGGCAGGGGGGTTCAAGAGACCCAGTACTTC.

CDR3 region: CASSVGGQKHNEQFF. The DNA for the CDR3 is TGTGCCAGCAGCGTAGGGGGACAGAAGCACAATGAGCAGTTCTTC. V is TRBV9 and J is TRBJ2-1, with 7 bases identical to TRBD1. CDR3 length: 15 residues. Germline CDR1 SGDLS, CDR2 YYNGEE. V gave up 0 bases and J gave up 5 bases; unmatched junction bases: 5.

This sequence joins TRBV5-4 and TRBJ2-5, with 14 bases that match TRBD2. The CDR3 runs to 15 residues. Germline CDR1 reads SGHNT; CDR2 reads YYREEE (reference sequence). The J segment lost 4 bases and the V segment lost 4 bases, leaving 3 bases of the junction unmatched. The CDR3 nucleotides read TGTGCCAGCAGCGTCGGACTAGCGGGAGGAGAGACCCAGTACTTC. As protein: CASSVGLAGGETQYF.

The chain has TRBV5-6 and TRBJ2-5; D is undetermined. CDR1 SGHDT and CDR2 YYEEEE come from the germline V gene. V lost 0 bases, J lost 2 bases, and 5 bases lay in between. The CDR3 is 13 amino acids. The CDR3 spells CASSLALQETQYF. The DNA of the CDR3 is TGTGCCAGCAGCTTGGCCCTTCAAGAGACCCAGTACTTC.

The chain combines TRBV2 with TRBJ1-2; maybe TRBD1 (6 bases). The V end lost 2 bases, the J end lost 0 bases, and 10 bases lay between the germline ends. This CDR3 is 15 amino acids long. Germline V gene sequence: CDR1 SNHLY, CDR2 FYNNEI. DNA of the CDR3: TGTGCCAGCAGTGAACTCGGGGGGCCTAACTATGGCTACACCTTC. This gives the protein CASSELGGPNYGYTF. Complete variable domain (other parts from reference TRBV2 and TRBJ1-2): EPEVTQTPSHQVTQMGQEVILRCVPISNHLYFYWYRQILGQKVEFLVSFYNNEISEKSEIFDDQFSVERPDGSNFTLKIRSTKLEDSAMYFCASSELGGPNYGYTFGSGTRLTVV.

This clone was detected only a few times. V is TRBV30 and J is TRBJ2-1; D uncertain. Trimming removed 4 bases from V and 1 base from J, with 14 bases in between. This CDR3 is 15 amino acids long. The V gene's germline CDR1 is GTSNPN and CDR2 SVGIG (reference sequence). CDR3 in DNA: TGTGCCTGGACCCCTGGAGCCCCTTCCTACAATGAGCAGTTCTTC. As protein: CAWTPGAPSYNEQFF.

This chain uses TRBV5-1 with TRBJ1-5, with a weak D call TRBD1 (6 bases). The CDR3 extends over 15 amino acids. The V end lost 4 bases, the J end lost 2 bases, and 13 bases lay between the germline ends. CDR1 and CDR2 from the germline V gene are SGHRS and YFSETQ. CDR3 amino acids: CASSPYAGGNQPQHF. The CDR3 DNA is TGCGCCAGCAGCCCCTATGCAGGGGGCAATCAGCCCCAGCATTTT.

Written as DNA, the CDR3 is TGTGCCAGCAGTTTAAGCTCCGCTTCGGGGACTGAAGCTTTCTTT. Its protein product is CASSLSSASGTEAFF. This sequence joins TRBV27 and TRBJ1-1; D call uncertain. The V gene lost 2 bases and the J gene lost 5 bases, with 15 bases spanning the gap. Germline CDR1 is MNHEY and CDR2 is SMNVEV (reference sequence). The CDR3 contains 15 residues.

The gene calls are TRBV9 and TRBJ2-3, with D possibly being TRBD1 (5 bases). V was pared by 0 bases and J by 2 bases, with 13 bases between. The CDR3 spans 16 residues. Germline V CDR1 and CDR2: SGDLS, YYNGEE. The CDR3 protein is CASSVEGYSATDTQYF. CDR3 DNA: TGTGCCAGCAGCGTAGAGGGGTATTCCGCCACAGATACGCAGTATTTT.

This chain links TRBV11-3 with TRBJ1-1, with no clear D. The CDR3 covers 13 residues. Between the trimmed V and J ends, which lost 5 bases and 2 bases, there was a span of 9 bases. Looked up from germline, CDR1 is SGHNT and CDR2 is YENEEA. Written as DNA, the CDR3 is TGTGCCAGCAGCGCAACTATAAACACTGAAGCTTTCTTT. Its protein product is CASSATINTEAFF.

The chain has TRBV7-2 and TRBJ2-1; D is possibly TRBD2 (6 bases). The ends were cut back, 5 bases at V and 15 bases at J, with 23 bases in the middle. This CDR3 region has 14 residues. CDR1 is SGHTA, CDR2 FQGNSA, per germline. Here the CDR3 reads CASSPRLVGGLMFF. The CDR3 nucleotides read TGTGCCAGCAGCCCACGCTTGGTCGGAGGGCTGATGTTCTTC.

This rearrangement joins TRBV15 to TRBJ2-7; the match to TRBD2 covers 11 bases. The junction had 1 base not matched to a gene; V was cut back by 5 bases and J by 4 bases. This CDR3 contains 13 residues. The germline CDR1 and CDR2 sequences are LNHNV and YYDKDF (reference sequence). CDR3 protein: CATSGTSGYEQYF. The CDR3 coding sequence is TGTGCCACCAGCGGGACTAGCGGATACGAGCAGTACTTC.

This chain connects TRBV11-2 to TRBJ2-2, with D possibly being TRBD2 (6 bases). CDR3 length: 17 amino acids. The germline gives CDR1 SGHAT, CDR2 FQNNGV. The V end lost 7 bases, the J end lost 0 bases, and 18 bases lay between the germline ends. CDR3 nucleotide sequence: TGTGCCAGCACCCGGCGGGGTGGCGGCACGAACACCGGGGAGCTGTTTTTT. As protein: CASTRRGGGTNTGELFF.

The chain recombines TRBV7-8 with TRBJ2-7, with D possibly matching TRBD1 (6 bases). The CDR3 sequence is 14 residues long. CDR1 is SGHVS and CDR2 is FQNEAQ in the germline V gene. V was cut by 5 bases and J by 2 bases, with 13 bases left in between. The CDR3 protein is CASSLRGGTYEQYF. CDR3 bases: TGTGCCAGCAGCCTCAGAGGGGGAACCTACGAGCAGTACTTC.

The V call is TRBV7-2, the J call TRBJ1-5; D remains unclear. V lost 3 bases and J 0 bases, leaving 12 bases between the germline ends. Germline CDR1 is SGHTA and CDR2 is FQGNSA. There are 16 residues in the CDR3. CDR3 region: CASSFGGQNSNQPQHF. In DNA form, the CDR3 reads TGTGCCAGCAGCTTCGGTGGGCAGAATAGCAATCAGCCCCAGCATTTT.

J is TRBJ2-2 and V is TRBV5-4; 7 nucleotides align to TRBD2. The CDR3 consists of 16 residues. V lost 4 bases to trimming and J lost 4 bases; unmatched junction nucleotides: 10. Germline V gene data show CDR1 as SGHNT and CDR2 as YYREEE (reference sequence). CDR3 nucleotides: TGTGCCAGCAGCGAGGGACGGGAGGTCGGCACCGGGGAGCTGTTTTTT. As protein: CASSEGREVGTGELFF.

The J gene is TRBJ2-7, the V gene TRBV28; D is possibly TRBD1 (5 bases). This CDR3 is 13 amino acids long. Deletions cut 3 bases from V and 1 base from J, with 7 bases between. Germline assignment: CDR1 MDHEN and CDR2 SYDVKM. Here the CDR3 reads CASSFRGSYEQYF. In nucleotides, the CDR3 is TGTGCCAGCAGTTTTAGGGGATCCTACGAGCAGTACTTC.

This clone was detected a few times. Other nucleotide sequences from this sample produce the same CDR3. The V and J genes are TRBV19 and TRBJ1-5; D call uncertain. Germline CDR1 and CDR2: LNHDA and SQIVND (reference sequence). Deletions cut 1 base from V and 5 bases from J, with 6 bases between. The CDR3 loop spans 13 amino acids. CDR3 sequence: CASSIARDQPQHF. As DNA, the CDR3 is TGTGCCAGTAGTATAGCGCGGGATCAGCCCCAGCATTTT.

The chain recombines TRBV6-6 with TRBJ2-1, with no clear D. This CDR3 has 14 amino acids. V was trimmed by 2 bases and J by 8 bases, leaving 13 bases between them. Germline-derived CDR1 and CDR2 are MNHNY and SVGAGI (reference sequence). The CDR3 region is CASSYGSIEDEQFF. The CDR3 DNA is TGTGCCAGCAGTTACGGGTCCATCGAGGATGAGCAGTTCTTC.

The chain combines TRBV5-1 with TRBJ2-5; perhaps TRBD1 as D (8 bases). The length of the CDR3 is 15 residues. The germline CDR1 and CDR2 sequences are SGHRS and YFSETQ. V shed 4 bases and J shed 5 bases, with 18 bases lying between them. The CDR3: CASSDLGQGGETQYF. The CDR3 bases are TGCGCCAGCAGCGACCTTGGACAGGGAGGGGAGACCCAGTACTTC.

CDR3 sequence (DNA): TGTGCCAGCAGCTTAACGGTCACTAGCGACTCCTACGAGCAGTACTTC. As protein: CASSLTVTSDSYEQYF. The chain has TRBV7-3 and TRBJ2-7; 7 nucleotides align to TRBD2. Trimming cost V 0 bases and J 0 bases; bases outside gene matches: 5. Germline V lookup: CDR1 SGHTA, CDR2 FQGTGA. This CDR3 is 16 amino acids long.